Described below is a single T cell receptor beta chain sequence and its context. Its antigen target is currently unknown. No much larger clone exists at a distance of one base, and base qualities are not known. The germline V gene yields SGHRS for CDR1 and YFSETQ for CDR2. The CDR3 has 15 amino acids, counting the end cysteine and phenylalanine. Solely the CDR3 DNA is kept, with 45 bases framed from the first base. The V end gives up 0 bases and the J end 3 bases, leaving 3 bases in the junction not matched to a gene. This entry is derived from a study of T cell responses to AZD1222 COVID-19 vaccine (TCRdb year 2021). Background on the whole study: A total of 233 trial participants underwent TCR sequencing, of whom 200 to 220 received two doses of AZD1222 and about 25 received two doses of the MenACWY control vaccine. Trial participants were enrolled by age into 18-55, 56-69 and 70-plus year subgroups, with roughly 150, 30 and 60 TCR-sequenced participants respectively.

The CDR3 regions of human TCRbeta chains were analyzed by immunosequencing. As for the authors' bioinformatics: TCRs in the repertoires were compared against a reference library of SARS-CoV-2-specific TCRs that had been generated with the MIRA antigen-specificity platform. Breadth meant the fraction of unique TCRs that were SARS-CoV-2-associated, whereas depth meant the fraction of total T cells that were SARS-CoV-2-associated. Using the MIRA data, every spike-specific TCR was mapped to the spike region that the TCR reacted to and assigned to either a CD4 or a CD8 class. Log10-transformed breadth and depth values were compared by one-way ANOVA with Sidak's multiple comparisons tests. This is the immuneACCESS table as TCRdb keeps it, with only in-frame sequences that have V and J called. A part of the clones is gone; compared with another copy, unresolved V genes explain less than half, and the rest is unexplained. The V and J calls and clone size were taken over from that table, and D and trimming were inferred from the DNA. The sample table lists around 140,000 clones, approximately 85% of them with a count of one. The ten biggest clones cover approximately 8% of the sample.

The investigation overall reported the following: Vaccine-associated CD4 TCRs spanned the whole spike protein, with dominant responses in regions 160-218 and 743-854. Conclusions about previously exposed vaccinees are limited, since just a handful of AZD1222 recipients were seropositive for SARS-CoV-2 at baseline. Participants were mostly white British, with more females than males. The authors suggested clonal diversity may have been underestimated. Epitopes outside the regions mutated in the B.1.351 and B.1.1.7 variants were reportedly recognized by nearly half of the unique spike-specific TCRs. The 56-69-year group was small, and its depth increase did not reach significance, likely because of low power. Because no day 14 peak-response samples were available, the repertoires could be characterized only after the peak T cell response. After two AZD1222 doses, spike-specific TCR breadth and depth were significantly higher than at day 0 and than in MenACWY recipients.

Reading the label with the study, this specimen's time point is: about 28 days (+/-7) after the second vaccine dose. Sample treatment or condition, as interpreted from the label and publication: meningococcal conjugate vaccine given as trial control. Samples from vaccinated people were obtained from the UK trials COV001 and COV002, which included a single-blind randomized controlled phase 2/3 trial of AZD1222 (ChAdOx1 nCoV-19) in healthy adults. For TCRbeta chain sequencing, PBMC samples were collected from trial participants at day 0 and at day 28 after the second dose. The material was peripheral blood, obtained 28 days after the second dose of the MenACWY control vaccine. The TCR comes from an adult who received the MenACWY meningococcal vaccine as a control. Recombination joined TRBV5-1 with TRBJ1-5; TRBD1 matches 7 bases in the middle. The nucleotide sequence is TGCGCCAGCAGCTTGGACAGGGGTCCCAATCAGCCCCAGCATTTT. Translated, this gives CASSLDRGPNQPQHF. This CDR3, with the reference TRBV5-1 and TRBJ1-5 proteins standing in past its ends, gives the full variable domain KAGVTQTPRYLIKTRGQQVTLSCSPISGHRSVSWYQQTPGQGLQFLFEYFSETQRNKGNFPGRFSGRQFSNSRSEMNVSTLELGDSALYLCASSLDRGPNQPQHFGDGTRLSIL.